The sequence of this T cell receptor beta chain was determined in a study of T cell responses to AZD1222 COVID-19 vaccine. Findings and caveats of the study: Targets within unmutated variant regions were reportedly found for nearly half of spike-specific TCRs. Baseline seropositives among AZD1222 recipients totaled only 5 to 7. Recipients of two AZD1222 doses showed rising Spike-specific TCR breadth and depth. The donor group comprised mostly white British people and more females; the analysis possibly underestimated clonal diversity.

Sequenced by immunoSEQ multiplex PCR; TCRdb stores in-frame clones only, minus some. The data contain roughly 90,000 clones, 90% to 95% of them seen just once; the ten biggest clones take up 4.5%. In the case of this clone: The antigen remains unidentified.

The receptor was derived from an adult in good health. Specimen: peripheral blood, collected on day 0 of MenACWY control vaccination.

CDR3 DNA: TGTGCCAGCAGCTTAGGACTAGCGGGAGCCTACAATGAGCAGTTCTTC. Residues: CASSLGLAGAYNEQFF. The chain uses TRBV11-2 and TRBJ2-1; TRBD2 agrees at 12 bases. Per germline, CDR1 SGHAT and CDR2 FQNNGV. V trimming: 1 base; J trimming: 2 bases; junction bases outside the gene matches: 0. This CDR3 has 16 amino acids.